This T cell receptor (beta chain) was sequenced in a study of T cell responses to AZD1222 COVID-19 vaccine. Notes on the study in general: Regions 160-218 and 743-854 held dominance among vaccine-associated CD4 TCRs, which spanned spike.

This CDR3 is 13 amino acids long. With 5 bases clipped from V and 8 bases from J, the junction kept 8 bases outside the gene matches. Assay used: immunoSEQ multiplex PCR; TCRdb lists only in-frame clones, some missing. The table has 25,000 to 35,000 clones, over 75% seen once. On this clone: The antigen is unknown.

This chain links TRBV12-3 or TRBV12-4 with TRBJ1-2; 7 nucleotides match TRBD1. Sequenced here: peripheral blood, sampled on day 0 of AZD1222 vaccination. The source of this sequence is an adult in good health. The CDR3 reads CASSPQGRGGYTF. In DNA, the CDR3 is TGTGCCAGCAGTCCACAGGGGCGTGGGGGCTACACCTTC.